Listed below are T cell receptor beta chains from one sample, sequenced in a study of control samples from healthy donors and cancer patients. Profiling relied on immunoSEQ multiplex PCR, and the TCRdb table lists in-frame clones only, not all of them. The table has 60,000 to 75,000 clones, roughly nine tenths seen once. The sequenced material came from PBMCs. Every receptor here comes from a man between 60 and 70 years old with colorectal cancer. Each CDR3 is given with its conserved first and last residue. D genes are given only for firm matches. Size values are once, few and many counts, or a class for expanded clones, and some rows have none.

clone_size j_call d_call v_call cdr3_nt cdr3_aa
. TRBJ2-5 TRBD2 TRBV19 TGTGCCAGTAGTATCCCACTAGCGGGGCGGGAGACCCAGTACTTC CASSIPLAGRETQYF
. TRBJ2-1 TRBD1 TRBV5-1 TGCGCCAGCAGCTGGGCCGGGACAGGGGGATTGAATGAGCAGTTCTTC CASSWAGTGGLNEQFF
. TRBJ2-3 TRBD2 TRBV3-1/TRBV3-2 TGTGCCAGCAGCCCTTCTAGCGGGGTAGAAAAGTATTTT CASSPSSGVEKYF
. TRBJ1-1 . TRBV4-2 TGTGCCAGCAGCCAAGCTAAAGGGGCGAACACTGAAGCTTTCTTT CASSQAKGANTEAFF
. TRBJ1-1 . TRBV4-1 TGCGCCAGCAGCGGGGGGGTTAACACTGAAGCTTTCTTT CASSGGVNTEAFF
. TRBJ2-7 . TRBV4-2 TGTGCCAGCAGCCGCAGGGGACCCTCCTACGAGCAGTACTTC CASSRRGPSYEQYF
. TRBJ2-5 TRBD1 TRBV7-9 TGTGCCAGCAGCCCAGGACAGGGGTGGTCGGGAGAGACCCAGTACTTC CASSPGQGWSGETQYF
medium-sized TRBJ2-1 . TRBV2 TGTGCCAGCAGTGCTGGCCCCCTCCCCTACAATGAGCAGTTCTTC CASSAGPLPYNEQFF
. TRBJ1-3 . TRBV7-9 TGTGCCAGCAGCTTAGGCGTAAACACCATATATTTT CASSLGVNTIYF
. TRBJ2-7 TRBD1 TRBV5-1 TGCGCCAGCAGCTTGGAGGGACAGACTTACGAGCAGTACTTC CASSLEGQTYEQYF
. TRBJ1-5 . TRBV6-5 TGTGCCAGCCAGCCGCAGGGATTGAATCAGCCCCAGCATTTT CASQPQGLNQPQHF
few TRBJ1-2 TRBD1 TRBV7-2 TGTGCCAGCAGCTTACACAGGGGGCTTAACTATGGCTACACCTTC CASSLHRGLNYGYTF
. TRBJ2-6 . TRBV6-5 TGTGCCAGCAGACCGCTAAGCTCTGGGGCCAACGTCCTGACTTTC CASRPLSSGANVLTF
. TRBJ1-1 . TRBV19 TGTGCCAGTAGTATAGATCATTGGATCCCTGAAGCTTTCTTT CASSIDHWIPEAFF
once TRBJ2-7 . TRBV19 TGTGCCAGTAGTAGGGGACAAACCTACGAGCAGTACTTC CASSRGQTYEQYF
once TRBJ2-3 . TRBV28 TGTGCCAGCAGTTTAGGAGGGGACACAGATACGCAGTATTTT CASSLGGDTDTQYF
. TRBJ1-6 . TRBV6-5 TGTGCCAGCAGTTACGGAGGGAATAATTCACCCCTCCACTTT CASSYGGNNSPLHF
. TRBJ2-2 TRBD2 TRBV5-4 TGTGCCAGCAGCTCCGGGACTAGCGGCCAGAGGACCGGGGAGCTGTTTTTT CASSSGTSGQRTGELFF
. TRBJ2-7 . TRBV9 TGTGCCAGCAGCAGGGATGGGGGTAGCGTCTACGAGCAGTACTTC CASSRDGGSVYEQYF
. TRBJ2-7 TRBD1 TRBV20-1 TGCAGTGCTAGTGCCCGGGACAGGGGACTCTACGAGCAGTACTTC CSASARDRGLYEQYF
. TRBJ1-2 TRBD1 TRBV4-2 TGTGCCAGCAGCCAAGACCCAGGGGGTTGGGGCTACACCTTC CASSQDPGGWGYTF
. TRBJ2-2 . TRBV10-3 TGTGCCATCAGTGAGTCTAACGGCGGCAACACCGGGGAGCTGTTTTTT CAISESNGGNTGELFF
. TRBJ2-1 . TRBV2 TGTGCCAGCAGCCCATACTACAATGAGCAGTTCTTC CASSPYYNEQFF
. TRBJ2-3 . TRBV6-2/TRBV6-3 TGTGCCAGCAGTCCGACGGCGGATACGCAGTATTTT CASSPTADTQYF
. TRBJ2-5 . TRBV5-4 TGTGCCAGCAGCCCACAGGGTATTCAAGAGACCCGGTACTTC CASSPQGIQETRYF
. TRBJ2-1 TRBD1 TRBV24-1 TGTGCCACCAGTGGCCTTTCCGGGACAGGGGGCTACAATGAGCAGTTCTTC CATSGLSGTGGYNEQFF
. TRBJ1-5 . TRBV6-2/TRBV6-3 TGTGCCAGCAGCAATCAGGGAAATCAGCCCCAGCATTTT CASSNQGNQPQHF
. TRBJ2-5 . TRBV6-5 TGTGCCAGCAGAGGACAGTTGCAAGAGACCCAGTACTTC CASRGQLQETQYF
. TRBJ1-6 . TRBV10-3 TGTGCCATCAGTGAGTCGTCAGATGGAAATTCACCCCTCCACTTT CAISESSDGNSPLHF
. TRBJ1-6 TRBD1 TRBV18 TGTGCCAGCTCCACGACAGGGGGTTATAATTCACCCCTCCACTTT CASSTTGGYNSPLHF
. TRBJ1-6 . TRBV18 TGTGCCAGCTCACTTCAAGGTGCGGGTGTTAATTCACCCCTCCACTTT CASSLQGAGVNSPLHF
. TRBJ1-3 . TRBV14 TGTGCCAGCAGCCAAGATAGGATCGGGTTTGGAAACACCATATATTTT CASSQDRIGFGNTIYF
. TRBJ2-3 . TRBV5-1 TGCGCCAGCAGCTTTGGTAGCGCAGATACGCAGTATTTT CASSFGSADTQYF
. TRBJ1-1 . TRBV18 TGTGCCAGCTCTCCCACTGTGAACACTGAAGCTTTCTTT CASSPTVNTEAFF
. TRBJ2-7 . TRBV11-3 TGTGCCAGCAGCTCAGCTGGGGGCCTCTCCTACGAGCAGTACTTC CASSSAGGLSYEQYF
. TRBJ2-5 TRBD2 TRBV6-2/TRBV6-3 TGTGCCAGCAGTTTGGAAGATAGCGGGCAAGAGACCCAGTACTTC CASSLEDSGQETQYF
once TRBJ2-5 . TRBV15 TGTGCCACCAGCAGGGAAGAGACCCAGTACTTC CATSREETQYF
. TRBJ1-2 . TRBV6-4 TGTGCCAGCAGTTCGTACGGGTTCGGGAGGGGTGGCTACACCTTC CASSSYGFGRGGYTF
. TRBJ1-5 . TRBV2 TGTGCCAGCAGCCCCCGAGGGGGCAATCAGCCCCAGCATTTT CASSPRGGNQPQHF
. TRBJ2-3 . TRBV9 TGTGCCAGCAGCGTAGATGATACGCAGTATTTT CASSVDDTQYF
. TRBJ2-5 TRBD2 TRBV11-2 TGTGCCAGCAGGGGGGAAGCGGGGGTACAAGAGACCCAGTACTTC CASRGEAGVQETQYF
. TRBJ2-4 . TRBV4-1 TGCGCCAGCAGCCAAGACCGGATACTAGCCAAAAACATTCAGTACTTC CASSQDRILAKNIQYF
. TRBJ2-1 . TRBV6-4 TGTGCCAGCAGCCACCTAGCGACCTCCTACAATGAGCAGTTCTTC CASSHLATSYNEQFF
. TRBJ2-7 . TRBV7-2 TGTGCCAGCAGCTTAGGTGGTCCCCCCGAGCAGTACTTC CASSLGGPPEQYF
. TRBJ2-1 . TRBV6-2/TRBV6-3 TGTGCCAGCAGTTACTTGGGTAGCTCCTACAATGAGCAGTTCTTC CASSYLGSSYNEQFF